The present T cell receptor (beta chain) was sequenced within a study of cytomegalovirus exposure and HLA in healthy donors. V lost 7 bases, J lost 3 bases, and 19 bases stayed unmatched. The CDR3 extends over 18 amino acids. From germline, CDR1 is MNHEY and CDR2 SMNVEV (reference sequence). Amplification used 60 Vbeta primers and 13 Jbeta primers. Clones were sequenced by immunoSEQ multiplex PCR, and TCRdb holds only the in-frame ones, with some missing. The sample holds around 33,000 clones, around 77% seen once. V gene TRBV27 combines with J gene TRBJ2-7; 9 nucleotides align to TRBD1. The origin of this receptor is a woman in her thirties in good health and CMV-seropositive. The sequenced sample consisted of PBMCs. The CDR3 sequence: CASTGPRDRESPLYEQYF. The CDR3, as DNA: TGTGCCAGCACCGGCCCCCGGGACAGGGAATCCCCTCTCTACGAGCAGTACTTC.